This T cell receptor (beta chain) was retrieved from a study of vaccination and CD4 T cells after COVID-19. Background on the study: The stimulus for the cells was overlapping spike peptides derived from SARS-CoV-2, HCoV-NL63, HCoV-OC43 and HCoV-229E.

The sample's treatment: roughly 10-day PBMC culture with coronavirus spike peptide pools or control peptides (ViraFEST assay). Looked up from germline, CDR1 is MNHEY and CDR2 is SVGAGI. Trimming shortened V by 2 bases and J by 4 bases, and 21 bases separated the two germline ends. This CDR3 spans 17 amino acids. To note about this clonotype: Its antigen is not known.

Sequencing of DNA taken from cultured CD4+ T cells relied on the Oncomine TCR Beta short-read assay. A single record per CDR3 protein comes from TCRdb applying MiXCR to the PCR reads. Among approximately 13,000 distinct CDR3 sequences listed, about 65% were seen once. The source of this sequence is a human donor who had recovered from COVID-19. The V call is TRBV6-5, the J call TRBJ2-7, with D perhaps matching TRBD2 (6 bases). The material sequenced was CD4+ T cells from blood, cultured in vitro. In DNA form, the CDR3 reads TGTGCCAGCAGTTACGGGGGTAGCGGTAGGATGAAATACGAGCAGTACTTC. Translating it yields CASSYGGSGRMKYEQYF.